The 25 T cell receptor beta chains presented below share a single source sample, sequenced in a study of T cells after yellow fever vaccination. One entry per CDR3 protein, called by TCRdb with MiXCR from the 5' RACE reads. Of around 610,000 distinct CDR3 sequences listed, roughly 12% were seen once; the top ten hold 11% to 15%. This sample comprised PBMCs, obtained on the day of the yellow fever booster vaccination. The receptors stem from a man aged 25-40 years who received the YFV17D yellow fever vaccine.

This chain joins TRBV7-6 and TRBJ1-4; no firm D call. CDR1 and CDR2 from the germline V gene are SGHVS and FNYEAQ. This CDR3 is 15 amino acids long. Trimming removed 4 bases from V and 8 bases from J, with 17 bases in between. The CDR3 bases are TGTGCCAGCAGCTCGGACCCCCGGCAAGGCGAAAAACTGTTTTTT. Its protein product is CASSSDPRQGEKLFF.

This chain links TRBV5-1 with TRBJ2-1; D remains ambiguous. The CDR3 loop spans 15 amino acids. Looked up from germline, CDR1 is SGHRS and CDR2 is YFSETQ. The germline V and J ends were trimmed by 1 base and 5 bases, with 13 bases remaining between them. The CDR3, as DNA: TGCGCCAGCAGCTTGTGGCCAGGTTGGGACAATGAGCAGTTCTTC. Protein: CASSLWPGWDNEQFF.

This clonotype was seen only a few times. V gene TRBV10-3 combines with J gene TRBJ2-7, with 9 bases identical to TRBD1. With V trimmed by 4 bases and J by 5 bases, 12 bases remained unmatched. Germline V gene data show CDR1 as ENHRY and CDR2 as SYGVKD. This CDR3 spans 16 amino acids. CDR3 nucleotides: TGTGCCATCAGTGCACCGGGACAGGGAGTAGTCAACGAGCAGTACTTC. Translation gives CAISAPGQGVVNEQYF.

This clonotype turned up a few times. The chain couples TRBV20-1 to TRBJ2-7; D tentatively reads TRBD1 or TRBD2 (7 bases each). The ends were cut back, 3 bases at V and 2 bases at J, with 14 bases in the middle. Germline loops: CDR1 DFQATT, CDR2 SNEGSKA (reference sequence). The CDR3 runs 14 residues. This CDR3 reads CSASPQGGTYEQYF. For the CDR3, the DNA is TGCAGTGCTAGCCCCCAGGGGGGGACCTACGAGCAGTACTTC.

This clonotype showed up just once. V usage is TRBV7-9 and J usage is TRBJ1-1; D not resolved. The germline V and J ends were trimmed by 6 bases and 6 bases, with 11 bases remaining between them. The CDR3 is made up of 12 amino acids. Germline loops: CDR1 SEHNR, CDR2 FQNEAQ (reference sequence). The CDR3 sequence: CASSVTAPEAFF. Here the CDR3 DNA reads TGTGCCAGCAGTGTTACAGCCCCTGAAGCTTTCTTT.

The V call is TRBV5-1, the J call TRBJ1-4; D not certain. The CDR3 length is 15 residues. V lost 3 bases, J lost 8 bases, and 17 bases lay in between. Germline CDR1 SGHRS, CDR2 YFSETQ. The CDR3 DNA sequence: TGCGCCAGCAGCTCGACGACGGAAGGATACGAAAAACTGTTTTTT. It is translated as CASSSTTEGYEKLFF.

This clonotype was seen a few times. The rearrangement joins TRBV5-1 to TRBJ2-1; no reliable D call. Germline loops: CDR1 SGHRS, CDR2 YFSETQ. The V end was cut by 1 base, the J end by 6 bases, with 20 bases between. This CDR3 is 17 amino acids long. The CDR3 loop reads CASSLFPSSLNRNEQFF. The DNA of the CDR3 is TGCGCCAGCAGCTTGTTCCCATCATCATTAAACCGCAATGAGCAGTTCTTC.

This clonotype was seen a handful of times. The gene calls are TRBV10-3 and TRBJ1-2; D is undetermined. Germline CDR1 and CDR2: ENHRY and SYGVKD. The CDR3 runs to 14 residues. The V gene lost 1 base and the J gene lost 6 bases, with 12 bases spanning the gap. The CDR3 region is CAISELGRVNGYTF. For the CDR3, the DNA is TGTGCCATCAGTGAGTTAGGACGGGTCAATGGCTACACCTTC.

The chain combines TRBV27 with TRBJ2-5; 9 bases line up with TRBD1. CDR3 length: 16 amino acids. The V gene's germline CDR1 is MNHEY and CDR2 SMNVEV (reference sequence). Trimming took 6 bases from V and 5 from J; bases not matched to a gene: 13. CDR3: CASSPSGTGIGETQYF. DNA for the CDR3: TGTGCCAGCAGCCCCTCCGGGACAGGGATCGGGGAGACCCAGTACTTC.

The chain joins TRBV4-3 to TRBJ1-4, with D maybe TRBD1 (6 bases). This CDR3 has 15 amino acids. V was cut by 4 bases and J by 8 bases, with 17 bases left in between. Per the germline V gene, CDR1 is LGHNA and CDR2 is YSLEER. CDR3 DNA sequence: TGCGCCAGCAGCCGACTACAGGGAGAATCGGAAAAACTGTTTTTT. Translated: CASSRLQGESEKLFF.

This clonotype was picked up a small number of times. This chain connects TRBV25-1 to TRBJ1-2; 7 bases align to TRBD1. In germline, CDR1 is MGHDK, CDR2 SYGVNS. The CDR3 contains 13 residues. Trimming took 6 bases from V and 7 from J; bases not matched to a gene: 8. The CDR3 here is CASRPGGSAGYTF. The CDR3 nucleotides read TGTGCCAGCAGGCCAGGGGGAAGCGCTGGCTACACCTTC.

As DNA, the CDR3 is TGTGCCAGCAGTTTATGGACCGGGCGGTTTTACTATGGCTACACCTTC. Its translation is CASSLWTGRFYYGYTF. The chain links TRBV28 to TRBJ1-2; no definite D call. Germline lookup yields CDR1 MDHEN and CDR2 SYDVKM. The CDR3 extends over 16 amino acids. The germline V and J ends were trimmed by 0 bases and 3 bases, with 14 bases remaining between them.

This clonotype was observed at least ten times. The V call is TRBV15, the J call TRBJ1-1; tentatively, D is TRBD1 (6 bases). The CDR3 runs 14 residues. CDR1 LNHNV and CDR2 YYDKDF come from the germline V gene (reference sequence). V was clipped by 3 bases and J by 4 bases, with 12 bases between them. The chain's CDR3 is CATSRNRAGTEAFF. CDR3 nucleotide sequence: TGTGCCACCAGCAGGAACAGGGCGGGCACTGAAGCTTTCTTT.

The chain combines TRBV14 with TRBJ2-1, with 11 bases matching TRBD2. The V gene end was trimmed by 0 bases and the J gene end by 11 bases; junction bases not matched to a gene: 6. The CDR3 loop spans 15 amino acids. Germline values: CDR1 SGHDN, CDR2 FVKESK. The CDR3 sequence is CASSQDRLAGGKQFF. In DNA form, the CDR3 reads TGTGCCAGCAGCCAAGATCGGCTAGCGGGAGGAAAGCAGTTCTTC. Looking up the rest from reference TRBV14 and TRBJ2-1 gives the full variable domain: EAGVTQFPSHSVIEKGQTVTLRCDPISGHDNLYWYRRVMGKEIKFLLHFVKESKQDESGMPNNRFLAERTGGTYSTLKVQPAELEDSGVYFCASSQDRLAGGKQFFGPGTRLTVL.

The V and J genes are TRBV12-3 or TRBV12-4 and TRBJ1-1; 9 nucleotides agree with TRBD1. The CDR3 length is 15 residues. Unmatched junction bases numbered 6, after V lost 6 bases and J lost 1 base. The CDR3 is CASRPQQGANTEAFF. For the CDR3, the DNA is TGTGCCAGCAGACCTCAACAGGGGGCGAACACTGAAGCTTTCTTT.

The chain joins TRBV5-1 to TRBJ2-5; the D gene is possibly TRBD2 (5 bases). The germline V gene has CDR1 SGHRS and CDR2 YFSETQ. The CDR3 extends over 15 amino acids. V lost 2 bases and J 1 base, leaving 12 bases between the germline ends. The CDR3 sequence is CASSFGRLSQETQYF. CDR3 DNA sequence: TGCGCCAGCAGCTTCGGTAGACTAAGCCAAGAGACCCAGTACTTC.

Comment on this clonotype: One base away lies a much larger clone, so this may be a sequencing read error. The V call is TRBV29-1, the J call TRBJ2-1, with no clear D. V was pared by 4 bases and J by 2 bases, with 15 bases between. This CDR3 region has 15 residues. Germline lookup yields CDR1 SQVTM and CDR2 ANQGSEA. DNA of the CDR3: TGCAGCGTTGTTCCCCGAAGATTGGCCTACAATGAGCAGTTCTTC. This codes for CSVVPRRLAYNEQFF.

This clonotype showed up just a few times. V gene TRBV20-1 combines with J gene TRBJ1-5; tentative D call: TRBD1 (6 bases). CDR1 and CDR2 from the germline V gene are DFQATT and SNEGSKA (reference sequence). V was shortened by 3 bases and J by 4 bases, with 13 bases between the two germline ends. This CDR3 is built from 14 residues. In DNA form, the CDR3 reads TGCAGTGCTAGGGGGGCAGGGGAAAATCAGCCCCAGCATTTT. It translates to CSARGAGENQPQHF.

This clonotype was found a few times. This chain connects TRBV5-1 to TRBJ2-7; 7 nucleotides match TRBD1. The V and J ends lost 3 bases and 4 bases, in that order; junction bases with no gene match: 16. The CDR3 contains 17 residues. Germline lookup yields CDR1 SGHRS and CDR2 YFSETQ. The CDR3 is CASSYRRLGQLTYEQYF. The CDR3 DNA follows: TGCGCCAGCAGCTACCGGCGCTTGGGACAGCTGACTTACGAGCAGTACTTC.

The chain employs TRBV6-5 and TRBJ2-5; tentatively, D is TRBD2 (5 bases). This CDR3 is 16 amino acids long. With 2 bases removed from V and 1 base from J, the gap between germline ends came to 14 bases. Looked up from germline, CDR1 is MNHEY and CDR2 is SVGAGI. CDR3 coding DNA: TGTGCCAGCAGTTACGACCGACTAAAGGCCCAAGAGACCCAGTACTTC. This encodes CASSYDRLKAQETQYF.

The chain employs TRBV27 and TRBJ1-4; no clear D. Germline CDR1 is MNHEY and CDR2 is SMNVEV (reference sequence). This CDR3 is built from 14 residues. V lost 5 bases and J lost 8, with 15 bases in between. The CDR3 DNA reads as TGTGCCAGCAGTCGCAACCTGGGAGGGGAAAAACTGTTTTTT. Translation gives CASSRNLGGEKLFF.

This chain connects TRBV18 to TRBJ2-3, with TRBD2 as a possible D gene (5 bases). Germline CDR1 reads KGHSH; CDR2 reads LQKENI. The length of the CDR3 is 16 residues. V was trimmed by 2 bases and J by 6 bases, leaving 18 bases between them. The CDR3 coding sequence is TGTGCCAGCTCACCAGGGAGCGGTCCACCCTCGGATACGCAGTATTTT. Amino acid sequence: CASSPGSGPPSDTQYF. Supplemented by reference TRBV18 and TRBJ2-3, the full variable domain reads NAGVMQNPRHLVRRRGQEARLRCSPMKGHSHVYWYRQLPEEGLKFMVYLQKENIIDESGMPKERFSAEFPKEGPSILRIQQVVRGDSAAYFCASSPGSGPPSDTQYFGPGTRLTVL.

The chain links TRBV11-2 to TRBJ2-7, with 16 bases fitting TRBD2. V lost 5 bases and J lost 9; bases outside the gene matches: 22. The germline CDR1 and CDR2 sequences are SGHAT and FQNNGV. The length of the CDR3 is 20 residues. The CDR3 spells CASSTPAGTSGRANLVAQYF. The DNA of the CDR3 is TGTGCCAGCAGCACCCCGGCTGGGACTAGCGGGAGGGCCAACCTGGTTGCGCAGTACTTC.

This clonotype appeared a few times. The chain couples TRBV3-1 to TRBJ2-3; 7 bases match TRBD2. Germline CDR1 is LGHDT and CDR2 is YNNKEL (reference sequence). V shed 4 bases, J shed 4 bases, and the junction held 8 bases outside the gene matches. The CDR3 has 15 amino acids. Here the CDR3 DNA reads TGTGCCAGCAGCCCCAACGCGGGAGCCGCAGATACGCAGTATTTT. Encoded protein: CASSPNAGAADTQYF.

This clonotype has more than one count but fewer than ten. The chain has TRBV3-1 and TRBJ1-2; D is possibly TRBD1 (6 bases). The CDR3 sequence is 14 residues long. Germline assignment: CDR1 LGHDT and CDR2 YNNKEL (reference sequence). Trimming cost V 2 bases and J 5 bases, with 12 bases left between them. This chain's CDR3 is CASSQSTGLYGYTF. The CDR3 nucleotides read TGTGCCAGCAGCCAATCGACAGGCCTTTATGGCTACACCTTC.